This T cell receptor beta chain emerged from a study of cytomegalovirus exposure and HLA in healthy donors. The CDR3 has 13 amino acids. V was clipped by 4 bases and J by 1 base, with 7 bases between them. Germline CDR1 and CDR2: ENHRY and SYGVKD. 60 Vbeta and 13 Jbeta primers were used in PCR. Profiling relied on immunoSEQ multiplex PCR, and the TCRdb table lists in-frame clones only, not all of them. Of approximately 100,000 clones detected, roughly 82% appear once; the ten largest clones hold 1.2%. This clone occurred a few times. Sequencing was performed on PBMCs. This receptor was identified in a woman between 18 and 29 years old in good health and CMV-seronegative. The V gene is TRBV10-3, the J gene TRBJ1-1; weak D call: TRBD1 (5 bases). The CDR3 sequence: CAISAGQNTEAFF. The CDR3 DNA reads as TGTGCCATCAGTGCTGGACAGAACACTGAAGCTTTCTTT.